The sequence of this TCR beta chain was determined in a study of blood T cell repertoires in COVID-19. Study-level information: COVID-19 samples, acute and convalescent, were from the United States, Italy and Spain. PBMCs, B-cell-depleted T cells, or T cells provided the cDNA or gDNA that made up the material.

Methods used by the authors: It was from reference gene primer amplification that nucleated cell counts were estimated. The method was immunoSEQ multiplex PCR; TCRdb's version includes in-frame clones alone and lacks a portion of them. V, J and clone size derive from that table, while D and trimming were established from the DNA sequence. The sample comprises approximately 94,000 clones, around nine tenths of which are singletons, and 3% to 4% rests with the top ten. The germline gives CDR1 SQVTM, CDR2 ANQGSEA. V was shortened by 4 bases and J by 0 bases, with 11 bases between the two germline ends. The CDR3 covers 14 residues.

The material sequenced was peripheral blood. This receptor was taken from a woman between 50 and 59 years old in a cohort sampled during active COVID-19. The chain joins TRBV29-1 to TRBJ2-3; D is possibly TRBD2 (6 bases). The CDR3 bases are TGCAGCGTTGGGAGGGTACCTAGCACAGATACGCAGTATTTT. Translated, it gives CSVGRVPSTDTQYF.